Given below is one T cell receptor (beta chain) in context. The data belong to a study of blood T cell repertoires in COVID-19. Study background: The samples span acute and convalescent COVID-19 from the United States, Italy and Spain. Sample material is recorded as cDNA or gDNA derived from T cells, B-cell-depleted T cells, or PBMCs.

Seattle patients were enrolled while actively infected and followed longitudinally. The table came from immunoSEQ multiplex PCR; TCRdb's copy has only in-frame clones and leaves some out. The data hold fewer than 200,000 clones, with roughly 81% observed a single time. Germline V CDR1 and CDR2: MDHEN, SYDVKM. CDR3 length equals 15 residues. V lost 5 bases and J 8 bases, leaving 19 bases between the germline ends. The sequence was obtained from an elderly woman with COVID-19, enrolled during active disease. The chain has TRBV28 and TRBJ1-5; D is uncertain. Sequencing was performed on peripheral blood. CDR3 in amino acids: CASSTEIGVFKPQHF. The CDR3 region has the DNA TGTGCCAGCAGTACCGAAATCGGGGTTTTCAAGCCCCAGCATTTT.